This entry lists 18 T cell receptor beta chains sequenced from one sample in a study of CD8+CD57+ T cells in acquired aplastic anemia. The template used for profiling TCR beta VDJ and CDR3 was genomic DNA. TCRdb passed the reads through MiXCR, listing each CDR3 protein once. The sample consists of around 200,000 distinct CDR3 sequences, 45% to 60% of them appearing once. Flow cytometry had shown expanded CD8+CD57+ cells in the patients chosen for sequencing. The sequencing input was sorted CD4+, CD8+, or CD8+CD57+ T cells (not recorded which) from PBMCs. The source is a human donor with aplastic anemia.

In its sample, this clonotype was seen many times. The rearrangement uses TRBV19 and TRBJ1-2, with a weak D call TRBD1 (5 bases). This CDR3 has 15 residues. Germline assignment: CDR1 LNHDA and CDR2 SQIVND (reference sequence). V lost 5 bases and J lost 3, with 16 bases in between. CDR3 loop: CASSLYGTPDYGYTF. The CDR3 nucleotides are TGTGCCAGTAGTTTGTATGGGACGCCAGACTATGGCTACACCTTC.

This rearrangement joins TRBV24-1 to TRBJ2-3, with 10 nucleotides matching TRBD2. The CDR3 loop spans 17 amino acids. V shed 11 bases, J shed 6 bases, and the junction held 19 bases outside the gene matches. Germline-derived CDR1 and CDR2 are KGHDR and SFDVKD. CDR3 sequence: CASSVSAGGPFLDTQYF. CDR3 nucleotide sequence: TGTGCCAGCAGCGTATCAGCGGGAGGGCCTTTCCTGGATACGCAGTATTTT.

The chain joins TRBV25-1 to TRBJ2-3; 10 positions match TRBD2. Germline V gene lookup returns CDR1 MGHDK and CDR2 SYGVNS. Losses at the gene ends were 5 bases for V and 0 bases for J; bases not matched to a gene: 2. The length of the CDR3 is 15 residues. CDR3 amino acids: CASSLAGGSTDTQYF. For the CDR3, the DNA is TGTGCCAGCAGTTTAGCGGGGGGAAGCACAGATACGCAGTATTTT.

This clonotype has a count of ten or more. The chain couples TRBV6-5 to TRBJ2-1, with D tentatively TRBD2 (5 bases). The CDR3 has 13 amino acids. Germline values: CDR1 MNHEY, CDR2 SVGAGI. Trimming took 2 bases from V and 11 from J, leaving 13 bases between them. The CDR3 sequence: CASSYEGYRQQFF. In DNA form, the CDR3 reads TGTGCCAGCAGTTACGAGGGTTACCGGCAGCAGTTCTTC.

Comments on this clonotype: Since a much larger clone is just one base distant, this may be a read error. The conserved final phenylalanine or tryptophan is absent from the CDR3, which likely points to a read error. This chain joins TRBV12-5 and TRBJ1-3; D remains ambiguous. The CDR3 has 13 amino acids. Germline lookup yields CDR1 LGHNT and CDR2 FRNRAP. The ends were cut back, 8 bases at V and 0 bases at J, with 8 bases in the middle. The CDR3 loop reads CASSPTSGNTIYS. CDR3 nucleotides: TGTGCTAGTAGTCCAACCTCTGGAAACACCATATATTCT.

This clonotype was seen many times. The CDR3, as DNA: TGTGCCACCAGCAGAGAAGCTTCTGGGTACGAGCAGTACTTC. It translates to CATSREASGYEQYF. The chain couples TRBV15 to TRBJ2-7, with D uncertain. V was clipped by 0 bases and J by 4 bases, with 10 bases between them. CDR3 length: 14 amino acids. Germline lookup yields CDR1 LNHNV and CDR2 YYDKDF (reference sequence).

Regarding this clonotype: A much larger clone lies one base from this, so it may be a read error. The chain employs TRBV5-6 and TRBJ2-1, with D possibly called TRBD1 or TRBD2 (5 bases each). Germline V gene data show CDR1 as SGHDT and CDR2 as YYEEEE. V was clipped by 4 bases and J by 3 bases, with 14 bases between them. The CDR3 runs to 15 residues. The CDR3 DNA reads TGTGCCAGCAGCCTCCGGGGCAGGTTCTACAATGAGCAGTTCTTC. It codes for CASSLRGRFYNEQFF.

In its sample, this clonotype was seen many times. DNA of the CDR3: TGTGCCAGTAGTGCCAATAATCGACACCCCGTGGGTGGCTACACCTTC. It yields the protein CASSANNRHPVGGYTF. The J gene is TRBJ1-2, the V gene TRBV19; D remains ambiguous. V shed 5 bases and J shed 7 bases, with 23 bases lying between them. CDR3 length: 16 residues. Germline lookup yields CDR1 LNHDA and CDR2 SQIVND (reference sequence). Full variable domain (rest looked up from reference TRBV19 and TRBJ1-2): DGGITQSPKYLFRKEGQNVTLSCEQNLNHDAMYWYRQDPGQGLRLIYYSQIVNDFQKGDIAEGYSVSREKKESFPLTVTSAQKNPTAFYLCASSANNRHPVGGYTFGSGTRLTVV.

This clonotype appeared many times. The rearrangement joins TRBV2 to TRBJ1-1; D ambiguous. Trimming pared 1 base from V and 0 bases from J, leaving 9 bases between. Germline-derived CDR1 and CDR2 are SNHLY and FYNNEI. This CDR3 has 15 residues. Here the CDR3 DNA reads TGTGCCAGCAGTGAAGATGCAGGATTGAACACTGAAGCTTTCTTT. As protein: CASSEDAGLNTEAFF.

This clonotype showed up many times. J is TRBJ2-5 and V is TRBV11-2, with 9 bases identical to TRBD1. This CDR3 region has 15 residues. J was trimmed by 2 bases and V by 5 bases; bases with no gene match: 6. CDR1 is SGHAT, CDR2 FQNNGV, per germline. The CDR3 DNA is TGTGCCAGCAGCCCCTACAGGGGGCAACAAGAGACCCAGTACTTC. It codes for CASSPYRGQQETQYF.

Note on this clonotype: No conserved phenylalanine or tryptophan is present at the end of the CDR3, so a read error is the likely explanation. The chain has TRBV29-1 and TRBJ2-1, with a tentative D call TRBD1 (8 bases). Germline CDR1 is SQVTM and CDR2 is ANQGSEA. V lost 4 bases, J lost 10 bases, and 14 bases lay in between. The CDR3 has 12 residues. As DNA, the CDR3 is TGCAGCGTTGTGGACAGGGAGGGCGAGCAGTTCTCC. It encodes CSVVDREGEQFS.

V gene TRBV20-1 combines with J gene TRBJ1-1, with D possibly matching TRBD1 (6 bases). Per the germline V gene, CDR1 is DFQATT and CDR2 is SNEGSKA (reference sequence). CDR3 size: 15 residues. The ends were cut back, 0 bases at V and 3 bases at J, with 14 bases in the middle. CDR3: CSAREGTGTHTEAFF. The CDR3 coding sequence is TGCAGTGCTAGAGAAGGAACAGGGACGCACACTGAAGCTTTCTTT.

The DNA of the CDR3 is TGTGCCACCAGCAGAGATCTCTCGGATACGCAGTATTTT. Translated: CATSRDLSDTQYF. The genes are TRBV15 and TRBJ2-3; D not resolved. CDR1 is LNHNV, CDR2 YYDKDF, per germline (reference sequence). This CDR3 region has 13 residues. V dropped 0 bases and J dropped 6 bases, with 7 bases sitting between them.

Points on this clonotype: This may come from a read error, since a much larger clone is one base off. This sequence joins TRBV6-1 and TRBJ1-2; D is possibly TRBD1 (6 bases). V was pared by 6 bases and J by 3 bases, with 17 bases between. Per the germline V gene, CDR1 is MNHNS and CDR2 is SASEGT. This CDR3 region has 15 residues. CDR3 sequence reads: CASRSTRGADYGYTF. In DNA, the CDR3 is TGTGCCAGCAGATCTACGCGGGGGGCGGACTATGGCTACACCTTC.

This clonotype was observed many times. The J gene is TRBJ2-3, the V gene TRBV14; 10 bases fit TRBD1. Germline CDR1 and CDR2: SGHDN and FVKESK. With V trimmed by 4 bases and J by 2 bases, 9 bases remained unmatched. The CDR3 length is 17 residues. The CDR3 sequence is CASSPKTGGFFTDTQYF. The CDR3 region has the DNA TGTGCCAGCAGCCCAAAGACAGGGGGCTTTTTCACAGATACGCAGTATTTT.

The chain joins TRBV2 to TRBJ2-3; D gene unclear. This CDR3 has 15 residues. With 3 bases removed from V and 3 bases from J, the gap between germline ends came to 13 bases. CDR1 and CDR2 from the germline V gene are SNHLY and FYNNEI. DNA for the CDR3: TGTGCCAGCAGTGAGCGGTTAGACTCGACAGATACGCAGTATTTT. Residues: CASSERLDSTDTQYF.

This chain links TRBV20-1 with TRBJ1-1; TRBD1 is a possible D gene (6 bases). The CDR3 runs 11 residues. The ends were cut back, 4 bases at V and 6 bases at J, with 9 bases in the middle. Germline loops: CDR1 DFQATT, CDR2 SNEGSKA (reference sequence). CDR3 in amino acids: CSATRGAEAFF. Here the CDR3 DNA reads TGCAGTGCTACCAGGGGTGCTGAAGCTTTCTTT.

The chain employs TRBV20-1 and TRBJ2-7, with D possibly called TRBD1 or TRBD2 (6 bases each). The CDR3 runs 14 residues. Germline CDR1 reads DFQATT; CDR2 reads SNEGSKA (reference sequence). V was shortened by 2 bases and J by 5 bases, with 16 bases between the two germline ends. CDR3 bases: TGCAGTGCTAGAAGGGGGGATCTTACGGACGAGCAGTACTTC. Translating gives CSARRGDLTDEQYF.